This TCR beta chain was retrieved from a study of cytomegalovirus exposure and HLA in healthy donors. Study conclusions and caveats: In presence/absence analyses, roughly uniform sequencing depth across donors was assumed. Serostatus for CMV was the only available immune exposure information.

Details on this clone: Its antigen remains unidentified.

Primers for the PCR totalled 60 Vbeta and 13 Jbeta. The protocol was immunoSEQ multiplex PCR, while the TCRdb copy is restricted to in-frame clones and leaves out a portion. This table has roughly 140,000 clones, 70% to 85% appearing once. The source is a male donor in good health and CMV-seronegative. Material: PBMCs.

The CDR3, as DNA: TGTGCTAGTGGTTTGGGACTAGCGGAGCGAGAGACCCAGTACTTC. Amino acids: CASGLGLAERETQYF. The chain employs TRBV12-5 and TRBJ2-5, with TRBD2 matching 9 bases. Germline CDR1 reads LGHNT; CDR2 reads FRNRAP. Unmatched junction bases numbered 4, after V lost 1 base and J lost 4 bases. CDR3 length equals 15 residues.